This T cell receptor (beta chain) appears in the sequencing data of a study of T cell repertoires in cytomegalovirus infection. About the research overall: A matching HLA type, together with CMV infection, was signaled by public TCR beta signatures.

TCRdb used MiXCR to reprocess the reads, holding one entry per CDR3 protein. The table shows approximately 1,000,000 distinct CDR3 sequences, with roughly 31% occurring only once. CDR3 length equals 16 residues. Trimming stripped 5 bases from V and 0 bases from J, with 16 bases between. The germline gives CDR1 SNHLY, CDR2 FYNNEI. Study-wide points: HLA-C-restricted CMV-specific TCR beta clonotypes prevailed in the ex vivo response. Pooled public TCR beta family frequency picked out CMV carriers with the relevant HLA.

As regards this clonotype: Its target is not known.

The sample was cultured CD8+ T cells from PBMCs, taken from culture after CMV antigen stimulation. The sequence was collected from a human donor in good health (CMV status not recorded). Some clones in this sample may be carry-over from other donors' samples. This rearrangement joins TRBV2 to TRBJ1-2; D might be TRBD1 (6 bases). The CDR3, as DNA: TGTGCCAGCAGTCTAGAACAGGGAACCACTAACTATGGCTACACCTTC. Protein sequence: CASSLEQGTTNYGYTF.